This passage covers 15 T cell receptor beta chains from one sample sequenced in a study of cytomegalovirus exposure and HLA in healthy donors. 13 Jbeta primers and 60 Vbeta primers were used for the PCR. The method was immunoSEQ multiplex PCR; TCRdb's version includes in-frame clones alone and lacks a portion of them. The profile shows 30,000 to 35,000 clones, roughly 82% of them singletons. The sample comprised PBMCs. The receptors shown here come from a woman younger than 30 in good health and CMV-seronegative.

This chain uses TRBV19 with TRBJ2-7; TRBD1 matches at 8 bases. CDR1 and CDR2 (germline): LNHDA, SQIVND (reference sequence). The CDR3 is 15 residues long. V dropped 4 bases and J dropped 2; count of bases not matched to a gene: 7. The CDR3 coding sequence is TGTGCCAGTAGTAAGACAGGGGCACGGACCTACGAGCAGTACTTC. Encoded protein: CASSKTGARTYEQYF.

The V call is TRBV15, the J call TRBJ2-3; D is possibly TRBD2 (6 bases). Germline CDR1 is LNHNV and CDR2 is YYDKDF (reference sequence). CDR3 length: 16 residues. With 0 bases removed from V and 0 bases from J, the gap between germline ends came to 10 bases. CDR3 sequence reads: CATSRDRAGSTDTQYF. CDR3 coding DNA: TGTGCCACCAGCAGAGACCGAGCGGGCAGCACAGATACGCAGTATTTT.

The CDR3 region has the DNA TGTGCCAGTAGTTCCGACACCCCGGGGACTGAAGCTTTCTTT. Encoded protein: CASSSDTPGTEAFF. This chain connects TRBV19 to TRBJ1-1; D unclear. Trimming shortened V by 5 bases and J by 5 bases, and 15 bases separated the two germline ends. Germline CDR1 and CDR2: LNHDA and SQIVND (reference sequence). The CDR3 consists of 14 residues.

The CDR3 DNA reads TGTGCCACCAGCAGAAACAGGGGTCGAGAGACCCAGTACTTC. It specifies CATSRNRGRETQYF. This chain links TRBV15 with TRBJ2-5; the match to TRBD1 covers 7 bases. The CDR3 is 14 residues long. V trimming: 2 bases; J trimming: 4 bases; junction bases outside the gene matches: 4. Germline V gene data show CDR1 as LNHNV and CDR2 as YYDKDF (reference sequence).

The chain combines TRBV6-1 with TRBJ2-7, with TRBD2 matching over 7 bases. Germline V gene sequence: CDR1 MNHNS, CDR2 SASEGT. The CDR3 spans 11 residues. V shed 10 bases and J 7 bases; nucleotides not matched to a gene: 7. CDR3 loop: CATVPGGEQYF. The CDR3, as DNA: TGTGCCACCGTGCCGGGGGGAGAGCAGTACTTC.

The V call is TRBV5-6, the J call TRBJ2-7; D is possibly TRBD2 (5 bases). V was cut by 2 bases and J by 4 bases, with 13 bases left in between. This CDR3 has 14 residues. Germline lookup yields CDR1 SGHDT and CDR2 YYEEEE. The CDR3: CASSLEGWGYEQYF. The DNA of the CDR3 is TGTGCCAGCAGCTTAGAGGGTTGGGGATACGAGCAGTACTTC.

The J gene is TRBJ2-7, the V gene TRBV19; 11 nucleotides line up with TRBD2. The length of the CDR3 is 14 residues. The V segment lost 6 bases and the J segment 2 bases; nucleotides outside the gene matches: 3. Germline values: CDR1 LNHDA, CDR2 SQIVND (reference sequence). The CDR3 loop is CASSGTSGAYEQYF. CDR3 coding DNA: TGTGCCAGTAGCGGGACTAGCGGCGCCTACGAGCAGTACTTC.

The V gene is TRBV11-3, the J gene TRBJ2-5; 8 bases are shared with TRBD1. The J call could be wrong; TRBJ2-7 is a better fit for the DNA end. Germline assignment: CDR1 SGHNT and CDR2 YENEEA. The CDR3 length is 12 residues. CDR3 sequence reads: CASSGTGYEQYF. In nucleotides, the CDR3 is TGTGCCAGCAGCGGGACAGGCTACGAGCAGTACTTC.

This rearrangement joins TRBV18 to TRBJ2-7, with TRBD1 identical over 7 bases. The J segment lost 0 bases and the V segment lost 2 bases, leaving 1 base of the junction unmatched. Per the germline V gene, CDR1 is KGHSH and CDR2 is LQKENI. The CDR3 totals 14 residues. CDR3 sequence: CASSPGQDSYEQYF. Written as DNA, the CDR3 is TGTGCCAGCTCACCAGGACAGGACTCCTACGAGCAGTACTTC.

Of note for this clone: Other DNA sequences from this sample encode an identical CDR3 as well. The J gene is TRBJ2-1, the V gene TRBV27; 10 nucleotides match TRBD2. J gave up 2 bases and V 2 bases, and 3 bases lay outside the gene matches. The CDR3 runs 16 residues. From germline, CDR1 is MNHEY and CDR2 SMNVEV (reference sequence). The CDR3 spells CASSLLAGVAYNEQFF. As DNA, the CDR3 is TGTGCCAGCAGTTTACTAGCGGGAGTTGCCTACAATGAGCAGTTCTTC.

This chain joins TRBV5-1 and TRBJ2-5; possible D gene TRBD1, 5 bases. The CDR3 has 13 residues. The germline gives CDR1 SGHRS, CDR2 YFSETQ. V lost 4 bases and J lost 7, with 14 bases in between. The CDR3 nucleotides read TGCGCCAGCAGCAAAACAGGAATCGGGACCCAGTACTTC. The encoded protein is CASSKTGIGTQYF. Full variable domain (outside the CDR3, taken from reference TRBV5-1 and TRBJ2-5): KAGVTQTPRYLIKTRGQQVTLSCSPISGHRSVSWYQQTPGQGLQFLFEYFSETQRNKGNFPGRFSGRQFSNSRSEMNVSTLELGDSALYLCASSKTGIGTQYFGPGTRLLVL.

The chain carries TRBV7-2 and TRBJ1-2; D is perhaps TRBD1 (5 bases). Germline CDR1 is SGHTA and CDR2 is FQGNSA. Between the trimmed V and J ends, which lost 5 bases and 4 bases, there was a span of 17 bases. CDR3 length: 15 residues. CDR3 loop: CASSPQAGQLYGYTF. The CDR3 bases are TGTGCCAGCAGCCCCCAAGCAGGGCAACTCTATGGCTACACCTTC. Full variable domain (missing parts from reference TRBV7-2 and TRBJ1-2): GAGVSQSPSNKVTEKGKDVELRCDPISGHTALYWYRQSLGQGLEFLIYFQGNSAPDKSGLPSDRFSAERTGGSVSTLTIQRTQQEDSAVYLCASSPQAGQLYGYTFGSGTRLTVV.

The chain has TRBV2 and TRBJ2-7; 7 positions agree with TRBD1. The CDR3 has 12 amino acids. Germline assignment: CDR1 SNHLY and CDR2 FYNNEI. V lost 6 bases to trimming and J lost 2 bases; unmatched junction nucleotides: 1. The CDR3, as DNA: TGTGCCAGCAGAGACAGGGCCTACGAGCAGTACTTC. This codes for CASRDRAYEQYF.

V gene TRBV11-2 combines with J gene TRBJ2-7; the match to TRBD1 covers 9 bases. Per germline, CDR1 SGHAT and CDR2 FQNNGV. This CDR3 contains 16 residues. J was trimmed by 5 bases and V by 3 bases; bases with no gene match: 11. The CDR3 reads CASSLVRGQGHDEQYF. The CDR3 nucleotides read TGTGCCAGCAGCTTGGTTAGGGGACAGGGCCACGACGAGCAGTACTTC.

J is TRBJ1-2 and V is TRBV4-3; D is uncertain. Germline assignment: CDR1 LGHNA and CDR2 YSLEER. V was trimmed by 0 bases and J by 0 bases, leaving 8 bases between them. The CDR3 runs to 15 residues. The CDR3 protein is CASSQETSSNYGYTF. CDR3 nucleotides: TGCGCCAGCAGCCAAGAGACAAGCTCTAACTATGGCTACACCTTC.